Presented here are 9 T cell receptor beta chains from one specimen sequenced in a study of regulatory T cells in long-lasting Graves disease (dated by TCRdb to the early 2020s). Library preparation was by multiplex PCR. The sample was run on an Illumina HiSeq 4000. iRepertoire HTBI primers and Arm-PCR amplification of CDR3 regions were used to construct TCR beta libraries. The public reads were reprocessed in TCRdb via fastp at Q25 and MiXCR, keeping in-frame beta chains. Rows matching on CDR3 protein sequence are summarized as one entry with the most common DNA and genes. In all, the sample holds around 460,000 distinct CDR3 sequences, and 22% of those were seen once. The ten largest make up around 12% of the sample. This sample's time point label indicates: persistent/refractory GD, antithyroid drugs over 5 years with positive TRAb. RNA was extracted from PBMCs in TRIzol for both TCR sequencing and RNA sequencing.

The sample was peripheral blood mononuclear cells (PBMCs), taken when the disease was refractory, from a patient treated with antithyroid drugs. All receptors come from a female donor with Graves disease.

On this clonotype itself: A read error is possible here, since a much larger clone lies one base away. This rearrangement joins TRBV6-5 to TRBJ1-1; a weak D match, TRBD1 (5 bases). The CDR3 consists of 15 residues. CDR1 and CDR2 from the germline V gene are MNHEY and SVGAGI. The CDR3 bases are TGTGCCAGCAGTTCCGGGGGGGACCTGAACACTGAAGCTCTCTTT. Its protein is CASSSGGDLNTEALF.

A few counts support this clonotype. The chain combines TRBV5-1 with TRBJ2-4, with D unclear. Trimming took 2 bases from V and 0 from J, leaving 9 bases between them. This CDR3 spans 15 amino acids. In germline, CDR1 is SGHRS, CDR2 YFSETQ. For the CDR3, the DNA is TGCGCCAGCAGCTTCCAGCCCCGAGCCAAAAACATTCAGTACTTC. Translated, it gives CASSFQPRAKNIQYF. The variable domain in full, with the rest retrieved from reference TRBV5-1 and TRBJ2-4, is KAGVTQTPRYLIKTRGQQVTLSCSPISGHRSVSWYQQTPGQGLQFLFEYFSETQRNKGNFPGRFSGRQFSNSRSEMNVSTLELGDSALYLCASSFQPRAKNIQYFGAGTRLSVL.

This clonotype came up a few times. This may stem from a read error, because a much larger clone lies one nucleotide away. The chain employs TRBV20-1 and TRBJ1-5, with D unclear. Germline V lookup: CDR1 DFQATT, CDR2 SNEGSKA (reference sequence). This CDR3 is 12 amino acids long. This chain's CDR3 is CNARDSFQPQHF. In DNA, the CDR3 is TGCAATGCTAGAGATAGCTTTCAGCCCCAGCATTTT.

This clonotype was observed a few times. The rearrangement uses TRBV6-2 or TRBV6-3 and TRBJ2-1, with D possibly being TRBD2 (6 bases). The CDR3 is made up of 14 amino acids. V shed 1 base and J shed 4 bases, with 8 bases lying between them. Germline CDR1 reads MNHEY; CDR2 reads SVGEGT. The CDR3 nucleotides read TGTGCCAGCAGTTACTTACGGGGGTACAATGAGCAGTTCTTC. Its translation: CASSYLRGYNEQFF.

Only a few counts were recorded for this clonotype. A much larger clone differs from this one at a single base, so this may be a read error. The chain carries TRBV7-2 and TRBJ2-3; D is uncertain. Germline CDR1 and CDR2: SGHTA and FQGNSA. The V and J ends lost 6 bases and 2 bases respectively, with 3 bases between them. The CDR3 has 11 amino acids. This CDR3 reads CASRYTDTQYF. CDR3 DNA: TGTGCCAGCAGGTACACAGATACGCAGTATTTT.

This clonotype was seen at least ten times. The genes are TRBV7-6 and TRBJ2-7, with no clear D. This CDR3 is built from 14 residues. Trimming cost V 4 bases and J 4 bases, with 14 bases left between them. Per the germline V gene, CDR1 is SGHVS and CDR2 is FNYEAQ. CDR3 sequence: CASSSTDWAYEQYF. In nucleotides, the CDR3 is TGTGCCAGCAGCTCGACGGATTGGGCATACGAGCAGTACTTC. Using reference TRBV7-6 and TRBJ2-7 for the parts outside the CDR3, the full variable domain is GAGVSQSPRYKVTKRGQDVALRCDPISGHVSLYWYRQALGQGPEFLTYFNYEAQQDKSGLPNDRFSAERPEGSISTLTIQRTEQRDSAMYRCASSSTDWAYEQYFGPGTRLTVT.

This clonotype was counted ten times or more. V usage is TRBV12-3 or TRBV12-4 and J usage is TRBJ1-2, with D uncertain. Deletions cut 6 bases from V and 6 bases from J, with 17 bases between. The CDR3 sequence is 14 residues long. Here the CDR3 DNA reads TGTGCCAGCAGACCCAGCGGGCTGTCAAATGGCTACACCTTC. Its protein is CASRPSGLSNGYTF.

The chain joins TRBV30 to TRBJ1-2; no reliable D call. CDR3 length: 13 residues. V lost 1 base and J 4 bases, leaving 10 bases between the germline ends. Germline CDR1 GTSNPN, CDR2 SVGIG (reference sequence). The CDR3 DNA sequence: TGTGCCTGGAGTGAATGGGGAGGCTATGGCTACACCTTC. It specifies CAWSEWGGYGYTF.

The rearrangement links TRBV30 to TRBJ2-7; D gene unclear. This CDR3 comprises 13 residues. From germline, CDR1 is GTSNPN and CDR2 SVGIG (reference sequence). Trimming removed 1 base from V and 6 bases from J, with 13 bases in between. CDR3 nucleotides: TGTGCCTGGAGTGCCGTCCCCGGGTTCGAGCAGTACTTC. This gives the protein CAWSAVPGFEQYF. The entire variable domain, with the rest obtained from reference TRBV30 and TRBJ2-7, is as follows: SQTIHQWPATLVQPVGSPLSLECTVEGTSNPNLYWYRQAAGRGLQLLFYSVGIGQISSEVPQNLSASRPQDRQFILSSKKLLLSDSGFYLCAWSAVPGFEQYFGPGTRLTVT.